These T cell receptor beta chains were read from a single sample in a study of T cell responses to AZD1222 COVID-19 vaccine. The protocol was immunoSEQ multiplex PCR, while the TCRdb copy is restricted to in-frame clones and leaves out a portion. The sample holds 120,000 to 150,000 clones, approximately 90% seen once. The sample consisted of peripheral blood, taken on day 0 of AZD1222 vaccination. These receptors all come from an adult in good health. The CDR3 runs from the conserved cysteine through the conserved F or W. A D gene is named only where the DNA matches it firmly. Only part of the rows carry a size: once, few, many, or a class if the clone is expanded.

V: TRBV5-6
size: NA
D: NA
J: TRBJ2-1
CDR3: CASRSGLNSYNEQFF
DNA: TGTGCCAGCAGGTCGGGACTGAATTCCTACAATGAGCAGTTCTTC

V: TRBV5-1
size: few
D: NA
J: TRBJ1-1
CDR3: CASSKDSLSRTEAFF
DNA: TGCGCCAGCAGCAAGGACAGCCTGAGTCGCACTGAAGCTTTCTTT

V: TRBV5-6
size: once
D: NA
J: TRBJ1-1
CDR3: CASSLMNTEAFF
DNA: TGTGCCAGCAGCCTAATGAACACTGAAGCTTTCTTT

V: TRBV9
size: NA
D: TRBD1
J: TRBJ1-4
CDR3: CASSVGRTGDEKLFF
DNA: TGTGCCAGCAGCGTAGGGCGGACAGGGGATGAAAAACTGTTTTTT

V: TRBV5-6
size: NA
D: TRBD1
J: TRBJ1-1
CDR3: CASSRGQGATEAFF
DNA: TGTGCCAGCAGCAGGGGACAGGGGGCCACTGAAGCTTTCTTT

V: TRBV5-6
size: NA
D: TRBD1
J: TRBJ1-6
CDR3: CASSLGQGAYNSPLHF
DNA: TGTGCCAGCAGCTTGGGCCAGGGGGCTTATAATTCACCCCTCCACTTT

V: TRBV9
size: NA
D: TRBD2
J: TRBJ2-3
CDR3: CASSVGAGSADTQYF
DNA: TGTGCCAGCAGCGTAGGAGCGGGATCGGCAGATACGCAGTATTTT

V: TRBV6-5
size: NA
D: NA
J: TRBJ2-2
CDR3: CASSPYTGELFF
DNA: TGTGCCAGCAGTCCCTACACCGGGGAGCTGTTTTTT

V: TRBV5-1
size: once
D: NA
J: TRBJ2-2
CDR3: CASSFTVLTGELFF
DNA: TGCGCCAGCAGCTTCACAGTCCTCACCGGGGAGCTGTTTTTT

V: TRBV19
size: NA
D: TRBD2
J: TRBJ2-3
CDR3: CASSIFGLAGSFSTDTQYF
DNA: TGTGCCAGTAGTATTTTCGGACTAGCGGGCTCCTTTAGCACAGATACGCAGTATTTT

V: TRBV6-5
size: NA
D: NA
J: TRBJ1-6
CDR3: CASSLDKRSPLHF
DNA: TGTGCCAGCAGCCTCGACAAACGATCACCCCTCCACTTT

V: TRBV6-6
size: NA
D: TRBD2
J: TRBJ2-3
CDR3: CASSGLAGDMQYF
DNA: TGTGCCAGCAGTGGACTAGCGGGAGATATGCAGTATTTT

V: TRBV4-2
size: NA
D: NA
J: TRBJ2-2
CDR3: CASSFVGGQANTGELFF
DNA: TGTGCCAGCAGTTTCGTGGGGGGACAAGCGAACACCGGGGAGCTGTTTTTT

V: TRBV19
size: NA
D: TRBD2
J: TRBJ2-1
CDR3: CASSMLGTSGTLHEQFF
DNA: TGTGCCAGTAGTATGTTGGGGACTAGCGGGACTTTGCATGAGCAGTTCTTC

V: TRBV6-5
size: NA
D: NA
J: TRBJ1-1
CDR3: CASERQANTEAFF
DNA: TGTGCCAGCGAACGACAGGCCAACACTGAAGCTTTCTTT

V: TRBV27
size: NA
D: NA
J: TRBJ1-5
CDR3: CASRPGGGLSNQPQHF
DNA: TGTGCCAGCAGACCCGGGGGGGGTTTGAGCAATCAGCCCCAGCATTTT

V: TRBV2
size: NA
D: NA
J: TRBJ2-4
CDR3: CASSPLGNIQYF
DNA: TGTGCCAGCAGCCCCCTCGGAAACATTCAGTACTTC

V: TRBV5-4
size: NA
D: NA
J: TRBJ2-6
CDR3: CASSGSGANVLTF
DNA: TGTGCCAGCAGCGGGTCTGGGGCCAACGTCCTGACTTTC

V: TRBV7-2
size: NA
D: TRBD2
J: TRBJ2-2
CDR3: CASSLTSTGGELFF
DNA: TGTGCCAGCAGCTTGACTAGCACGGGCGGGGAGCTGTTTTTT

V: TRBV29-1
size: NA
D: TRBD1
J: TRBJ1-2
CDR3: CSVDTRTGDGYTF
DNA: TGCAGCGTGGACACCCGGACAGGGGATGGCTACACCTTC

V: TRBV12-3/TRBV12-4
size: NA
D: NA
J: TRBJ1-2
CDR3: CAGSFGRHLGYTF
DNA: TGTGCCGGCAGTTTCGGCAGACACCTAGGCTACACCTTC

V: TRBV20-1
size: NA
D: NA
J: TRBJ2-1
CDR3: CSARRTDEQFF
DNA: TGCAGTGCTAGACGGACAGATGAGCAGTTCTTC

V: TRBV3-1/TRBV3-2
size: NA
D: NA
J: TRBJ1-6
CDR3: CASSDGTSPNSPLHF
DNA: TGTGCCAGCAGCGACGGGACAAGCCCCAATTCACCCCTCCACTTT

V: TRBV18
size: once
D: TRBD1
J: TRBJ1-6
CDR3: CASSRDSDSPLHF
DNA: TGTGCCAGCTCTCGGGACAGCGATTCACCCCTCCACTTT

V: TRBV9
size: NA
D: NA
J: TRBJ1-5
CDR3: CASSARDGFSNQPQHF
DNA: TGTGCCAGCAGCGCTAGGGACGGTTTTAGCAATCAGCCCCAGCATTTT

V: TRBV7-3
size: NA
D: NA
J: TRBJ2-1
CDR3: CASSSVGVRNSYNEQFF
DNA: TGTGCCAGCAGTTCGGTGGGGGTCAGGAACTCCTACAATGAGCAGTTCTTC

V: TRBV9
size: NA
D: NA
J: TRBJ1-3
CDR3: CASSADLRLSGNTIYF
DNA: TGTGCCAGCAGCGCCGATCTCCGTCTATCTGGAAACACCATATATTTT

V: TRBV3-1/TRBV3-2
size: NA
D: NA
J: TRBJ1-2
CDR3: CASTPGPNYGYTF
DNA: TGTGCCAGCACCCCGGGACCCAACTATGGCTACACCTTC

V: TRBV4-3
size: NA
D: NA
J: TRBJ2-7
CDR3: CASSQGFLYEQYF
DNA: TGCGCCAGCAGCCAAGGATTCCTTTACGAGCAGTACTTC